Reported below is one T cell receptor beta chain. These data are taken from a study of blood T cell repertoires in COVID-19. Study overall: The origin of the acute and convalescent COVID-19 samples was the United States, Italy and Spain. PBMCs, B-cell-depleted T cells, or T cells provided the cDNA or gDNA that made up the material.

As handled by the study authors: Cell counts per sample came from amplifying reference gene primers. Clones were read by immunoSEQ multiplex PCR, and TCRdb kept only the in-frame ones, dropping some. D and trimming come from the DNA, and the V and J calls and clone size come from that table. The profile covers approximately 400,000 clones, with 70% to 90% appearing a single time and more than 1% taken by the ten largest. The length of the CDR3 is 15 residues. The V gene's germline CDR1 is GTSNPN and CDR2 SVGIG (reference sequence). Losses at the gene ends were 4 bases for V and 1 base for J; bases not matched to a gene: 7.

The V call is TRBV30, the J call TRBJ1-2; 9 bases are shared with TRBD1. The receptor was isolated from a man aged 35 to 55 with acute or convalescent COVID-19. Sequenced sample: peripheral blood. The CDR3 loop reads CAWTGQGEINYGYTF. The CDR3 nucleotides read TGTGCCTGGACGGGACAGGGTGAGATTAACTATGGCTACACCTTC.